The entry below gives a single T cell receptor (beta chain) sequence along with its context. This clone's antigen is unknown. One base away there is no much larger clone; base qualities are not given. Stable Graves' hyperthyroidism was defined as the absence of progression to ophthalmopathy over 18 months of follow-up. Hyperthyroidism patients were newly diagnosed, with disease duration under 2 months, and aged 18 to 65 years. Any patient with an uncontrolled infection, another autoimmune disease, pregnancy or lactation was excluded. Diagnoses relied on clinical symptoms, serum thyroxine and TRAb, thyroid ultrasound and orbital computed tomography. PBMCs were isolated from about 9.2 ml of fresh peripheral blood by Ficoll-Paque density gradient centrifugation. Total RNA was extracted with Trizol reagent, and quality was checked on an Agilent 2100 Bioanalyzer. The sample is drawn from a study of T cells in Graves' hyperthyroidism and ophthalmopathy (dated by TCRdb to about 2019). A note on the overall study: Peripheral blood samples were taken at the time of initial diagnosis, prior to any treatment. A discovery cohort of roughly 100 patients, roughly 45 with Graves' ophthalmopathy and fewer than 65 with stable Graves' hyperthyroidism, was used to find distinguishing TCR V-J signatures. Whether ophthalmopathy could be predicted prospectively was tested in an independent validation cohort made up of 18 to 20 hyperthyroidism patients plus 17 patients who later progressed to ophthalmopathy. For training and testing, the approximately 92 patients in the discovery cohort were randomly divided in a 7:3 ratio. The study also compared thyroid tissue and blood T-cell repertoires from roughly 6 Graves' hyperthyroidism patients. After blood sampling, hyperthyroidism patients were treated with methimazole at a starting dose of 30 mg daily, and ophthalmopathy patients were treated with high-dose intravenous methylprednisolone. TCR Vbeta CDR3 sequencing of 130 to 150 peripheral blood samples (under 45 ophthalmopathy, around 80 hyperthyroidism and about 17 progressor patients) is reported in the paper.

V is reduced by 7 bases and J by 2 bases, leaving a spacing of 15 bases between them. Looking up the germline V gene (reference sequence) yields CDR1 GTSNPN and CDR2 SVGIG. The CDR3, cysteine through phenylalanine, is 13 amino acids long. Only the CDR3 region is kept as DNA, spanning 39 bases read in frame from base 1. Findings and caveats that apply to the study as a whole: During validation, the model predicted progression to ophthalmopathy a median of about 5.9 months ahead of onset, with around 65% sensitivity and around 72% specificity. A model built on a 13 V-J signature distinguished ophthalmopathy from stable hyperthyroidism, reaching 85% to 90% sensitivity and 81% to 83% specificity in cross-validation and 80%/75% in testing. Blood samples also contained most of the expanded thyroid clonotypes (frequency above 0.001), which suggests that blood repertoires may reflect thyroid immune responses. No statistical method was used to set the sample size in advance, and investigators knew the group allocation.

The TCR beta CDR3 regions were amplified from the RNA transcripts. The TCR CDR3 was subjected to a first round of RT-PCR using the HTBI primer set and the Qiagen OneStep RT-PCR kit. A second multiplex PCR round built the libraries, followed by size selection and purification. Sequencing of the libraries was done on an Illumina HiSeq2000 using paired-end 100 bp reads. The study's processing was this. SOAPnuke was used to process the raw data, with reads discarded if the reads contained adapters or uncalled bases, had a mean Phred below 15, or lacked an exact constant-primer or identifier match. COPE v1.2.5 was used to merge the high-quality paired reads, and each unique nucleotide sequence was defined as a clonotype. MiTCR v1.1 was used to align the clonotypes against IMGT TRBV, TRBD and TRBJ reference segments. The analysis was restricted to V-J combinations with a frequency above 0.0001, which together covered roughly 99% of the repertoires. A TCS score was defined as the ratio between F50 (clonal expansion) and ExV (chaos), using BLOSUM62-based TCRdist between CDR3 peptides within each V-J. Welch's t-statistics and random forest reduced around 510 V-J features to 10 to 15, which were used in a naive Bayes classifier (R e1071). TCRdb trimmed the raw reads at Q25, called clones with MiXCR and kept productive beta chains. Each entry is one CDR3 protein sequence, shown with its most common DNA and genes. TCRdb, not the original authors, processed these V and J calls. The sample table lists 550,000 to 800,000 distinct CDR3 sequences, 15% to 20% of them with a count of one. The ten largest clones represent 15% of the sample.

The chain is encoded by TRBV30 joined to TRBJ2-7; TRBD2 is a weak D gene call, 5 bases matching. Input material: blood. The TCR originated in a middle-aged man with Graves' hyperthyroidism. The sequence in DNA is TGTGCCTCCAGCCGCTCGCGGGCCTACGAGCAGTACTTC. The encoded protein is CASSRSRAYEQYF.